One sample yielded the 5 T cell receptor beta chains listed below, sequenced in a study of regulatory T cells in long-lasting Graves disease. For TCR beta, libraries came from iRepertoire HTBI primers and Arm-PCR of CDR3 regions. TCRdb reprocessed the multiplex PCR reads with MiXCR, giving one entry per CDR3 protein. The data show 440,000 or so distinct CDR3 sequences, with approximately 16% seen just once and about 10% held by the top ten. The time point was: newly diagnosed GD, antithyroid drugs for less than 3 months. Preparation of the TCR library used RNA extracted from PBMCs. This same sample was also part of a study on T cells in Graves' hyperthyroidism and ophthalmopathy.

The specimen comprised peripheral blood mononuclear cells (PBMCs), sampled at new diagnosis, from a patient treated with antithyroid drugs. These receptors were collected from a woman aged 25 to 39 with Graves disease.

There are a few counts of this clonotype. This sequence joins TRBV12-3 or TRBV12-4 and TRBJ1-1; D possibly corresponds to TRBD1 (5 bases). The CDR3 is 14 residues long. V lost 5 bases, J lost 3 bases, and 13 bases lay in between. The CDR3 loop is CASSPGGDDTEAFF. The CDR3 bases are TGTGCCAGCAGTCCCGGGGGGGATGACACTGAAGCTTTCTTT.

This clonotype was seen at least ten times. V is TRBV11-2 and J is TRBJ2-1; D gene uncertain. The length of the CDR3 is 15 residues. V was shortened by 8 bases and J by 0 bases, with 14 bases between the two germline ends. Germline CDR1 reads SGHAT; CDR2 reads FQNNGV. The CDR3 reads CASAEELSSYNEQFF. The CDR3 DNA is TGTGCCAGCGCCGAGGAACTGAGCTCCTACAATGAGCAGTTCTTC.

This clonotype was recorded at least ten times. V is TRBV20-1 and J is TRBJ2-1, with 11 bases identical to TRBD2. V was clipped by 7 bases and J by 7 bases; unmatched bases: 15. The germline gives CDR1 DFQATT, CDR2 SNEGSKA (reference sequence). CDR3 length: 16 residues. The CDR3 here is CSGLGTSGFTGNEQFF. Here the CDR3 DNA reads TGCAGTGGGTTGGGGACTAGCGGTTTTACGGGGAATGAGCAGTTCTTC.

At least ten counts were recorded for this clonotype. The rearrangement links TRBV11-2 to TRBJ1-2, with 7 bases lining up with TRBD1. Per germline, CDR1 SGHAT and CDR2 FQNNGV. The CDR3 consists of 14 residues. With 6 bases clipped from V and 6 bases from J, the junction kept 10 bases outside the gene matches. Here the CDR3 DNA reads TGTGCCAGCAGAACCGGACAGGCCTACGATGGCTACACCTTC. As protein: CASRTGQAYDGYTF.

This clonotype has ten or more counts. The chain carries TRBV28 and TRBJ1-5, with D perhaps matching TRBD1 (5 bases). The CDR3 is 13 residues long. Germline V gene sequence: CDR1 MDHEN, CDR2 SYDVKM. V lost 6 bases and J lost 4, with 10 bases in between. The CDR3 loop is CASRSTANQPQHF. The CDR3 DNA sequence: TGTGCCAGCAGGTCGACAGCTAATCAGCCCCAGCATTTT.